The source of this TCR beta chain is a study of T cell repertoires in cytomegalovirus infection. The wider study: Indicated by public TCR beta signatures were CMV infection and matching HLA type.

As to this clonotype: The antigen is not known.

Trimming cost V 6 bases and J 0 bases; bases outside gene matches: 10. The V gene's germline CDR1 is MGHRA and CDR2 YSYEKL. CDR3 length: 18 amino acids. Study observations and caveats: HLA-C-restricted CMV-specific TCR beta clonotypes were dominant in the ex vivo response. Frequencies of public TCR beta families were cumulated, and this identified carriers of CMV plus the relevant HLA.

TCRdb redid the calling of the reads with MiXCR, one entry per CDR3 protein. The sample yields fewer than 350,000 distinct CDR3 sequences, under 20% seen once. The chain has TRBV4-1 and TRBJ2-4; 11 positions match TRBD2. This clonotype was obtained from a human donor in good health (CMV status not recorded). Some clones in this sample may be carry-over from other donors' samples. Sequenced: PBMCs. CDR3 in amino acids: CASSPSGTSGLAKNIQYF. In nucleotides, the CDR3 is TGCGCCAGCAGTCCCTCAGGGACTAGCGGACTAGCCAAAAACATTCAGTACTTC.